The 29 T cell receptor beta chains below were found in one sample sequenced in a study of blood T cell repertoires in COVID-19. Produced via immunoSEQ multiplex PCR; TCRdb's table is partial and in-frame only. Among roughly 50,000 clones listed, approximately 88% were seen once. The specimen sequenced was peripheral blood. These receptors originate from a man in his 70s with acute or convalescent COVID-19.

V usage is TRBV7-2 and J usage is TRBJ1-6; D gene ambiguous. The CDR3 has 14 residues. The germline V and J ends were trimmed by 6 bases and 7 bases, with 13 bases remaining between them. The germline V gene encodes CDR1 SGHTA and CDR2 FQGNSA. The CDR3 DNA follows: TGTGCCAGCAGGATGGCAACAGCCAATTCACCCCTCCACTTT. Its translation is CASRMATANSPLHF.

CDR3 sequence: CASRARGGDNSPLHF. In DNA form, the CDR3 reads TGTGCCAGCAGAGCTCGGGGGGGGGATAATTCACCCCTCCACTTT. The chain recombines TRBV27 with TRBJ1-6; possible D gene TRBD1, 5 bases. The CDR3 has 15 residues. CDR1 is MNHEY and CDR2 is SMNVEV in the germline V gene (reference sequence). The ends were cut back, 6 bases at V and 5 bases at J, with 14 bases in the middle.

CDR3 bases: TGTGCCAGCAGCGGCGGGACAGGTTCCGGGGAGCTGTTTTTT. Amino acids: CASSGGTGSGELFF. The chain uses TRBV5-6 and TRBJ2-2, with TRBD1 matching 8 bases. The CDR3 runs to 14 residues. The V segment lost 4 bases and the J segment 6 bases; nucleotides outside the gene matches: 5. Germline assignment: CDR1 SGHDT and CDR2 YYEEEE.

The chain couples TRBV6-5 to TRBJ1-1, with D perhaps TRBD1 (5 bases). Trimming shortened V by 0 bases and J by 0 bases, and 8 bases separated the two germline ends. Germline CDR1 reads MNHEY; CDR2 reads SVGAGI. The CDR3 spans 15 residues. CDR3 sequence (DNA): TGTGCCAGCAGTTACTCGCCCAGGGTGAACACTGAAGCTTTCTTT. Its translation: CASSYSPRVNTEAFF.

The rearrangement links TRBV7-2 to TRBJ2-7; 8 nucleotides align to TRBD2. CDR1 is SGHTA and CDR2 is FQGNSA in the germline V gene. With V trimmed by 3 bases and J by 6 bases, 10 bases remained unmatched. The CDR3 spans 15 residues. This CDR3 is CASSLRGAYSIEQYF. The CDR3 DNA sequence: TGTGCCAGCAGCTTGCGGGGGGCCTATTCGATCGAGCAGTACTTC.

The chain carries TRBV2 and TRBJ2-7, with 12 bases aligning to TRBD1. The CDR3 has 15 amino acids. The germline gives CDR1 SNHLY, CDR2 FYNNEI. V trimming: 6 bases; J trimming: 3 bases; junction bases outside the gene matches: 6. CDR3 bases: TGTGCCAGCAGCCGTGGGGACAGGGGGCTCTACGAGCAGTACTTC. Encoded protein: CASSRGDRGLYEQYF.

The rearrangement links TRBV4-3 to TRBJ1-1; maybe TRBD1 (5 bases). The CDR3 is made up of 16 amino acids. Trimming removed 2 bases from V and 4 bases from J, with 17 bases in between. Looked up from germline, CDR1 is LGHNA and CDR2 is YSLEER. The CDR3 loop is CASSQTSRVGGTEAFF. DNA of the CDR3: TGCGCCAGCAGCCAAACTTCCAGGGTCGGCGGCACTGAAGCTTTCTTT.

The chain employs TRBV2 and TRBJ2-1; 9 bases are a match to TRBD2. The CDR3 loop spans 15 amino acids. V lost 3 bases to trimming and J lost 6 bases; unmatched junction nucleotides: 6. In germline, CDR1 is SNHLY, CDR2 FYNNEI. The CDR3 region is CASSDRTSGRNEQFF. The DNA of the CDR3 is TGTGCCAGCAGTGACAGAACTAGCGGGCGCAATGAGCAGTTCTTC. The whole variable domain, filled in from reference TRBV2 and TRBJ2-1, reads EPEVTQTPSHQVTQMGQEVILRCVPISNHLYFYWYRQILGQKVEFLVSFYNNEISEKSEIFDDQFSVERPDGSNFTLKIRSTKLEDSAMYFCASSDRTSGRNEQFFGPGTRLTVL.

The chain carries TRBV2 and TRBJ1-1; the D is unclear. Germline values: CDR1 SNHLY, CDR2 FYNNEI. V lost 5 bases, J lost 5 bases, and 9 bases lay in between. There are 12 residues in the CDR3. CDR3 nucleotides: TGTGCCAGCAGTATCTGGAGTACTGAAGCTTTCTTT. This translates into CASSIWSTEAFF. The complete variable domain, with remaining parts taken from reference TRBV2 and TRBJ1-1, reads EPEVTQTPSHQVTQMGQEVILRCVPISNHLYFYWYRQILGQKVEFLVSFYNNEISEKSEIFDDQFSVERPDGSNFTLKIRSTKLEDSAMYFCASSIWSTEAFFGQGTRLTVV.

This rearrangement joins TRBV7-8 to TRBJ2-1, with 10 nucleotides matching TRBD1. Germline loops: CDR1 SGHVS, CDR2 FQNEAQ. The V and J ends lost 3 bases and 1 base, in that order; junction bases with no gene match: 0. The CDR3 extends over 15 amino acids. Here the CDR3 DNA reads TGTGCCAGCAGCTTGGGACAGGGGTCCTACAATGAGCAGTTCTTC. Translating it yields CASSLGQGSYNEQFF.

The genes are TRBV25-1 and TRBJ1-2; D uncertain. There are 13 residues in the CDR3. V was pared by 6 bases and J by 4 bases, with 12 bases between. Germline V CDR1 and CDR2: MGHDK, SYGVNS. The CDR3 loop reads CASREEGLYGYTF. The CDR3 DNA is TGTGCCAGCAGGGAAGAGGGTCTCTATGGCTACACCTTC.

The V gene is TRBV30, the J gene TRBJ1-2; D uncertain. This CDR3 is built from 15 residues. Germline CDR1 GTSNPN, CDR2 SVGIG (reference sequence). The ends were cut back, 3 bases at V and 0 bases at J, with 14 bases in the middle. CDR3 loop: CAWSVLGRANYGYTF. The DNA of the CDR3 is TGTGCCTGGAGCGTTTTAGGGAGAGCTAACTATGGCTACACCTTC.

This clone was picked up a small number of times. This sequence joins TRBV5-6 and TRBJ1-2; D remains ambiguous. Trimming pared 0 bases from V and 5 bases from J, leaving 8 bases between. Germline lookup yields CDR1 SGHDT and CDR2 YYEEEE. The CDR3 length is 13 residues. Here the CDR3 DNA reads TGTGCCAGCAGCTTGGCCGGGAAGTATGGCTACACCTTC. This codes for CASSLAGKYGYTF.

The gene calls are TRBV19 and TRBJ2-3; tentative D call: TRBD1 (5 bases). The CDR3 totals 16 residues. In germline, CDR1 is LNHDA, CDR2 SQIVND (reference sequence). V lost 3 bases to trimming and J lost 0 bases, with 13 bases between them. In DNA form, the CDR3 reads TGTGCCAGTAGTATGAGGCGCACAGGTAGCACAGATACGCAGTATTTT. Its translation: CASSMRRTGSTDTQYF.

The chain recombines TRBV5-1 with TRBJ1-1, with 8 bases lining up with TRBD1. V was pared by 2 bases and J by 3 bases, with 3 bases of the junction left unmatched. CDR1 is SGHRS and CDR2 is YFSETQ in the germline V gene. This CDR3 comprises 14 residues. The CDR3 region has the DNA TGCGCCAGCAGCTTATTACAGGGGGACACTGAAGCTTTCTTT. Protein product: CASSLLQGDTEAFF.

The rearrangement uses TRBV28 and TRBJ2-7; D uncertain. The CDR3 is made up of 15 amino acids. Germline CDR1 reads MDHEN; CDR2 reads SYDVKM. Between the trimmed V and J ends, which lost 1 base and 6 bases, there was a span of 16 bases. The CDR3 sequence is CASSLSAHTTGEQYF. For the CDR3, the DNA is TGTGCCAGCAGTTTATCCGCACACACTACGGGCGAGCAGTACTTC.

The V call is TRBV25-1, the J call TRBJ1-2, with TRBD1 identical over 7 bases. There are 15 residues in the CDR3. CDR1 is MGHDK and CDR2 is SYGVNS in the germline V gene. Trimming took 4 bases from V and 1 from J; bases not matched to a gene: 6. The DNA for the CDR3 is TGTGCCAGCAGTGTCCGGGACAGCGGTAACTATGGCTACACCTTC. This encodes CASSVRDSGNYGYTF.

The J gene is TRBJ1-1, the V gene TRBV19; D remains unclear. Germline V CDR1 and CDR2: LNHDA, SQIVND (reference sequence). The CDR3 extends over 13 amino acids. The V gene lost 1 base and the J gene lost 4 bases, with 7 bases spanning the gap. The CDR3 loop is CASSIGPGTEAFF. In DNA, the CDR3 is TGTGCCAGTAGTATAGGCCCGGGCACTGAAGCTTTCTTT.

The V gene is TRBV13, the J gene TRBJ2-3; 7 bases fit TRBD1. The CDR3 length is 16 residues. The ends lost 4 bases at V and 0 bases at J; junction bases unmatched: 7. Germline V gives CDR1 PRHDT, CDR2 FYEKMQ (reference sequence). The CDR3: CASSSRDSPSTDTQYF. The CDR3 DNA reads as TGTGCCAGCAGCTCCCGGGACAGTCCTAGCACAGATACGCAGTATTTT.

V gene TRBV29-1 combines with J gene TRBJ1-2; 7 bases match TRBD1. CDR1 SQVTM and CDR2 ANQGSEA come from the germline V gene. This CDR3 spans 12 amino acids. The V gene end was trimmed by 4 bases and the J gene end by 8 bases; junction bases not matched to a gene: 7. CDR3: CSVAGGSDGYTF. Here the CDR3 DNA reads TGCAGCGTTGCAGGGGGGTCGGACGGCTACACCTTC. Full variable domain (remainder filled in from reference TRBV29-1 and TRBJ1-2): SAVISQKPSRDICQRGTSLTIQCQVDSQVTMMFWYRQQPGQSLTLIATANQGSEATYESGFVIDKFPISRPNLTFSTLTVSNMSPEDSSIYLCSVAGGSDGYTFGSGTRLTVV.

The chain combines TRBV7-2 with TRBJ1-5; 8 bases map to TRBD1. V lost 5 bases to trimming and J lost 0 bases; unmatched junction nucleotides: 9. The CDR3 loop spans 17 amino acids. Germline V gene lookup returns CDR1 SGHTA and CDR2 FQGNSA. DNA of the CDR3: TGTGCCAGCAGCACCGGGACAGGCCGCTATAGCAATCAGCCCCAGCATTTT. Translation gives CASSTGTGRYSNQPQHF.

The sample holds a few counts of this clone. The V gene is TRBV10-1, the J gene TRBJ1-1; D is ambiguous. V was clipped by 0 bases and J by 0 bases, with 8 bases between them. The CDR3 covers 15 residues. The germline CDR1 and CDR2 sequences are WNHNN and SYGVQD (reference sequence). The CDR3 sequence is CASSESRQMNTEAFF. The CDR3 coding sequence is TGCGCCAGCAGTGAGTCGAGGCAGATGAACACTGAAGCTTTCTTT.

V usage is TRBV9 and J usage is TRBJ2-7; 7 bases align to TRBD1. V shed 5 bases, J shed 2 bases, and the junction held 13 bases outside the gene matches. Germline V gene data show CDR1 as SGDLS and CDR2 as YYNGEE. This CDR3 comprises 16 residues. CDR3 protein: CASSPGQFLSPYEQYF. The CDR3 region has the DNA TGTGCCAGCAGTCCGGGACAGTTTTTATCCCCCTACGAGCAGTACTTC.

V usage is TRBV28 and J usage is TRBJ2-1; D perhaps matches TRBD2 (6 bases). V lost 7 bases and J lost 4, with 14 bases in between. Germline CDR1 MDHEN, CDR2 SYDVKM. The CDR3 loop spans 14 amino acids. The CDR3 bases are TGTGCCAGCAAAGGTCGGGAGAGGTACAATGAGCAGTTCTTC. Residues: CASKGRERYNEQFF.

The CDR3 DNA sequence: TGTGCCAGCTCACCACTACTAGGAGATACGCAGTATTTT. Its protein is CASSPLLGDTQYF. V usage is TRBV18 and J usage is TRBJ2-3, with a weak D call TRBD2 (5 bases). CDR3 length equals 13 residues. Germline V gene lookup returns CDR1 KGHSH and CDR2 LQKENI. Trimming left V 1 base short and J 5 bases short, with 7 bases between. Full variable domain (outside the CDR3, taken from reference TRBV18 and TRBJ2-3): NAGVMQNPRHLVRRRGQEARLRCSPMKGHSHVYWYRQLPEEGLKFMVYLQKENIIDESGMPKERFSAEFPKEGPSILRIQQVVRGDSAAYFCASSPLLGDTQYFGPGTRLTVL.

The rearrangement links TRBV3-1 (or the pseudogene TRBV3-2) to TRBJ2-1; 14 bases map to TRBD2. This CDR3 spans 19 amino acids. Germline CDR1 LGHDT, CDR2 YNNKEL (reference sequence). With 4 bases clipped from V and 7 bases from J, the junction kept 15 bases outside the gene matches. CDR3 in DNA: TGTGCCAGCAGCCCGGGGACTAGCGGGAGTGAAGCACTTGTTAATGAGCAGTTCTTC. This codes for CASSPGTSGSEALVNEQFF.

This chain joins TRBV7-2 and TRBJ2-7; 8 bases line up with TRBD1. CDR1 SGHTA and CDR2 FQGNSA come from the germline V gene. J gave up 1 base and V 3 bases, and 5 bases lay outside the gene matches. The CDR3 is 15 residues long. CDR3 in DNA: TGTGCCAGCAGCTTCGCCCGGGACAGGTCCTACGAGCAGTACTTC. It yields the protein CASSFARDRSYEQYF.

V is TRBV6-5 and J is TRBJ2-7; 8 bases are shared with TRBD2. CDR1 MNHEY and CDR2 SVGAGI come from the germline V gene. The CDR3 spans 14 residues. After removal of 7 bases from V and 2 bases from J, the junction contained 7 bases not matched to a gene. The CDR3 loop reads CASKKREFPYEQYF. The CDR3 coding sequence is TGTGCCAGCAAAAAGCGGGAGTTCCCCTACGAGCAGTACTTC.

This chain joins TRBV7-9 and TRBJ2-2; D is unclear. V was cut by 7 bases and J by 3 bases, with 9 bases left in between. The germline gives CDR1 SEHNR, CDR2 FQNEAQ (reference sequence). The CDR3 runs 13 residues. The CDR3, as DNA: TGTGCCAGCACCAATCGGGACACCGGGGAGCTGTTTTTT. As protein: CASTNRDTGELFF.